These 6 T cell receptor beta chains were all obtained from the same sample, sequenced in a study of T cells in Graves' hyperthyroidism and ophthalmopathy. Amplified TCR beta CDR3 regions came from RNA transcripts. First-round RT-PCR targeting the TCR CDR3 was performed with the HTBI primer set. TCRdb reprocessed the multiplex PCR reads with MiXCR, giving one entry per CDR3 protein. Of about 110,000 distinct CDR3 sequences in the sample, roughly 15% were seen once. The source material was blood. Receptors originate from a woman aged 50 to 60 with Graves' hyperthyroidism.

Ten or more counts support this clonotype. This chain uses TRBV5-1 with TRBJ2-3; TRBD2 matches 12 bases. CDR1 SGHRS and CDR2 YFSETQ come from the germline V gene. Unmatched junction bases numbered 4, after V lost 4 bases and J lost 1 base. The CDR3 covers 16 residues. The CDR3 DNA is TGCGCCAGCAGCGACGGACTAGCGGGACGCACAGATACGCAGTATTTT. Protein sequence: CASSDGLAGRTDTQYF. The full variable domain, rest sourced from reference TRBV5-1 and TRBJ2-3, is KAGVTQTPRYLIKTRGQQVTLSCSPISGHRSVSWYQQTPGQGLQFLFEYFSETQRNKGNFPGRFSGRQFSNSRSEMNVSTLELGDSALYLCASSDGLAGRTDTQYFGPGTRLTVL.

This clonotype was seen repeatedly, ten times or more. This chain uses TRBV6-1 with TRBJ2-2; D unclear. The CDR3 sequence is 14 residues long. Germline assignment: CDR1 MNHNS and CDR2 SASEGT. Trimming pared 6 bases from V and 3 bases from J, leaving 11 bases between. The CDR3 coding sequence is TGTGCCAGCAGGCCCGATGACTACACCGGGGAGCTGTTTTTT. It translates to CASRPDDYTGELFF.

This clonotype showed up many times. The chain carries TRBV11-2 and TRBJ1-1; unclear D gene. CDR3 size: 14 residues. The germline CDR1 and CDR2 sequences are SGHAT and FQNNGV. Trimming pared 1 base from V and 1 base from J, leaving 7 bases between. This chain's CDR3 is CASSLVYSNTEAFF. In nucleotides, the CDR3 is TGTGCCAGCAGCTTAGTTTACTCGAACACTGAAGCTTTCTTT.

The genes are TRBV20-1 and TRBJ2-1; either TRBD1 or TRBD2 may supply D (5 bases each). The V gene's germline CDR1 is DFQATT and CDR2 SNEGSKA (reference sequence). This CDR3 contains 15 residues. V was trimmed by 6 bases and J by 3 bases, leaving 18 bases between them. The CDR3 nucleotides read TGCAGTGCCACACAACCAGGGAGCCTCTACAATGAGCAGTTCTTC. Translating it yields CSATQPGSLYNEQFF.

V is TRBV6-1 and J is TRBJ1-3; D not certain. From germline, CDR1 is MNHNS and CDR2 SASEGT. The V end was cut by 5 bases, the J end by 0 bases, with 8 bases between. The CDR3 length is 14 residues. CDR3 protein: CASSSGGSGNTIYF. The CDR3, as DNA: TGTGCCAGCAGTTCCGGTGGCTCTGGAAACACCATATATTTT.

This chain uses TRBV20-1 with TRBJ2-1, with 9 bases aligning to TRBD2. Germline trimming cut 6 bases from V and 8 bases from J; bases unmatched to any gene: 14. The CDR3 is made up of 15 amino acids. CDR1 and CDR2 from the germline V gene are DFQATT and SNEGSKA (reference sequence). DNA of the CDR3: TGCAGTGCCCCCGGGACCGGGACTAGCCCCGATGAGCAGTTCTTC. Its protein product is CSAPGTGTSPDEQFF.